The 26 T cell receptor beta chains listed next were all sequenced from one sample in a study of blood T cell repertoires in COVID-19. Here immunoSEQ multiplex PCR was the method, and the copy in TCRdb shows in-frame clones only, minus some. This sample has more than 200,000 clones; around 83% occur once, and the top ten carry roughly 8.8%. Sequencing used peripheral blood. The receptors come from a woman aged 45-60 years with acute or convalescent COVID-19.

This clone is medium-sized (0.01 to 0.1%). For the CDR3, the DNA is TGCAGCGTCAATGGACAGGGGGCTTACAATGAGCAGTTCTTC. This sequence encodes CSVNGQGAYNEQFF. The chain recombines TRBV29-1 with TRBJ2-1; 11 bases agree with TRBD1. CDR1 is SQVTM and CDR2 is ANQGSEA in the germline V gene. The J segment lost 4 bases and the V segment lost 6 bases, leaving 5 bases of the junction unmatched. The CDR3 has 14 residues.

The count of this clone is one. The chain recombines TRBV6-1 with TRBJ2-5, with D perhaps TRBD2 (6 bases). The length of the CDR3 is 14 residues. Trimming cost V 0 bases and J 5 bases, with 10 bases left between them. CDR1 and CDR2 from the germline V gene are MNHNS and SASEGT. CDR3 protein: CASSEALRGETQYF. The CDR3 bases are TGTGCCAGCAGTGAAGCGCTTCGGGGGGAGACCCAGTACTTC.

V is TRBV19 and J is TRBJ2-1; TRBD1 might be the D (5 bases). This CDR3 has 18 residues. V lost 2 bases and J lost 9, with 26 bases in between. Germline CDR1 is LNHDA and CDR2 is SQIVND (reference sequence). The CDR3 reads CASSIIRLELRRGSEQFF. The CDR3 region has the DNA TGTGCCAGTAGTATAATCCGGCTGGAATTGCGAAGGGGCAGTGAGCAGTTCTTC.

This clone showed up just a few times. The chain recombines TRBV7-2 with TRBJ2-7; 10 nucleotides align to TRBD1. The junction had 3 bases not matched to a gene; V was cut back by 7 bases and J by 3 bases. This CDR3 comprises 13 residues. Germline CDR1 reads SGHTA; CDR2 reads FQGNSA. The CDR3 DNA is TGTGCCAGCATCCGGGACAGGGGCTACGAGCAGTACTTC. This translates into CASIRDRGYEQYF.

The chain employs TRBV15 and TRBJ2-6; TRBD2 might be the D (5 bases). V gave up 5 bases and J gave up 0 bases, with 11 bases separating them. Germline CDR1 and CDR2: LNHNV and YYDKDF (reference sequence). The CDR3 runs 16 residues. CDR3 sequence: CATSSPRGSGANVLTF. The CDR3 region has the DNA TGTGCCACCAGCTCCCCCCGGGGCTCTGGGGCCAACGTCCTGACTTTC. Supplemented by reference TRBV15 and TRBJ2-6, the full variable domain reads DAMVIQNPRYQVTQFGKPVTLSCSQTLNHNVMYWYQQKSSQAPKLLFHYYDKDFNNEADTPDNFQSRRPNTSFCFLDIRSPGLGDTAMYLCATSSPRGSGANVLTFGAGSRLTVL.

V is TRBV20-1 and J is TRBJ2-1; D gene unclear. V was cut by 3 bases and J by 9 bases, with 9 bases left in between. Germline CDR1 reads DFQATT; CDR2 reads SNEGSKA (reference sequence). The CDR3 extends over 11 amino acids. The CDR3 DNA sequence: TGCAGTGCTAGTGCTCCGGGTGAGCAGTTCTTC. Encoded protein: CSASAPGEQFF.

This sequence joins TRBV15 and TRBJ2-7, with D hard to call. Trimming cost V 0 bases and J 4 bases, with 16 bases left between them. Per germline, CDR1 LNHNV and CDR2 YYDKDF (reference sequence). The CDR3 has 16 amino acids. CDR3 protein: CATSRDLAAPFYEQYF. In DNA form, the CDR3 reads TGTGCCACCAGCAGAGATTTGGCGGCGCCCTTTTACGAGCAGTACTTC. The full variable domain, rest sourced from reference TRBV15 and TRBJ2-7, is DAMVIQNPRYQVTQFGKPVTLSCSQTLNHNVMYWYQQKSSQAPKLLFHYYDKDFNNEADTPDNFQSRRPNTSFCFLDIRSPGLGDTAMYLCATSRDLAAPFYEQYFGPGTRLTVT.

The rearrangement links TRBV6-5 to TRBJ2-2, with D unclear. The V and J ends lost 4 bases and 4 bases respectively, with 13 bases between them. This CDR3 comprises 15 residues. Looked up from germline, CDR1 is MNHEY and CDR2 is SVGAGI. CDR3 nucleotides: TGTGCCAGCAGTTCCCTTAGTGAGCTCACCGGGGAGCTGTTTTTT. It encodes CASSSLSELTGELFF.

The chain carries TRBV30 and TRBJ2-7; perhaps TRBD2 as D (5 bases). CDR3 length: 13 residues. Trimming left V 4 bases short and J 9 bases short, with 19 bases between. Germline CDR1 is GTSNPN and CDR2 is SVGIG (reference sequence). The CDR3 spells CAWTPTTWERQYF. The DNA for the CDR3 is TGTGCCTGGACCCCGACAACCTGGGAGCGGCAGTACTTC.

The J gene is TRBJ2-5, the V gene TRBV30; TRBD1 matches 7 bases. V shed 2 bases and J 4 bases; nucleotides not matched to a gene: 4. Per the germline V gene, CDR1 is GTSNPN and CDR2 is SVGIG (reference sequence). CDR3 size: 13 residues. The CDR3 DNA is TGTGCCTGGAGTACCAGGACAGGAGAGACCCAGTACTTC. Encoded protein: CAWSTRTGETQYF. The full variable domain, its missing parts supplied by reference TRBV30 and TRBJ2-5, is SQTIHQWPATLVQPVGSPLSLECTVEGTSNPNLYWYRQAAGRGLQLLFYSVGIGQISSEVPQNLSASRPQDRQFILSSKKLLLSDSGFYLCAWSTRTGETQYFGPGTRLLVL.

The chain uses TRBV4-1 and TRBJ2-1; no definite D call. Per germline, CDR1 MGHRA and CDR2 YSYEKL. This CDR3 has 17 residues. V lost 0 bases to trimming and J lost 3 bases, with 15 bases between them. The CDR3 DNA reads TGCGCCAGCAGCCAAGATCAAAACGGTCGAAACTACAATGAGCAGTTCTTC. Its protein product is CASSQDQNGRNYNEQFF.

The genes are TRBV14 and TRBJ2-5; the match to TRBD2 covers 13 bases. The CDR3 runs to 16 residues. CDR1 and CDR2 (germline): SGHDN, FVKESK. V lost 3 bases and J lost 2; bases outside the gene matches: 3. The CDR3 loop reads CASSQVGLAGQETQYF. The CDR3, as DNA: TGTGCCAGCAGCCAGGTGGGACTAGCGGGGCAAGAGACCCAGTACTTC.

The chain recombines TRBV7-9 with TRBJ2-2; possible D gene TRBD2, 6 bases. Germline assignment: CDR1 SEHNR and CDR2 FQNEAQ (reference sequence). This CDR3 is built from 17 residues. Trimming cost V 2 bases and J 6 bases, with 19 bases left between them. The CDR3 reads CASSLPRLGGGAGELFF. The DNA of the CDR3 is TGTGCCAGCAGCTTACCCCGTTTGGGCGGAGGGGCCGGGGAGCTGTTTTTT.

V and J are TRBV19 and TRBJ2-5, with D maybe TRBD2 (5 bases). With 4 bases removed from V and 5 bases from J, the gap between germline ends came to 14 bases. Germline loops: CDR1 LNHDA, CDR2 SQIVND (reference sequence). The CDR3 loop spans 14 amino acids. The CDR3 DNA reads TGTGCCAGTAGTAAAGGCGGGCCCCGGGAGACCCAGTACTTC. Translation: CASSKGGPRETQYF.

J is TRBJ1-1 and V is TRBV7-9, with D tentatively TRBD1 (5 bases). Trimming took 4 bases from V and 0 from J, leaving 18 bases between them. Germline CDR1 reads SEHNR; CDR2 reads FQNEAQ (reference sequence). The CDR3 runs 17 residues. The CDR3 loop reads CASSSVVGQGMNTEAFF. The CDR3 DNA is TGTGCCAGCAGCTCCGTCGTTGGGCAGGGCATGAACACTGAAGCTTTCTTT.

On this clone: Other DNA sequences of this sample code for an identical CDR3. V is TRBV9 and J is TRBJ2-1; D unresolved. Germline-derived CDR1 and CDR2 are SGDLS and YYNGEE. CDR3 length equals 13 residues. V was shortened by 0 bases and J by 3 bases, with 4 bases between the two germline ends. Written as DNA, the CDR3 is TGTGCCAGCAGCGTAGCTAGCTACAATGAGCAGTTCTTC. Translation: CASSVASYNEQFF.

The chain uses TRBV11-3 and TRBJ2-1; 9 bases fit TRBD1. The CDR3 has 14 residues. Per the germline V gene, CDR1 is SGHNT and CDR2 is YENEEA. J lost 12 bases, V lost 2 bases, and 8 bases had no gene match. The CDR3 sequence: CASSLSRTGDGQFF. The CDR3 DNA reads as TGTGCCAGCAGCTTATCTAGGACAGGGGATGGGCAGTTCTTC. Filled out from reference TRBV11-3 and TRBJ2-1, the complete variable domain reads EAGVVQSPRYKIIEKKQPVAFWCNPISGHNTLYWYLQNLGQGPELLIRYENEEAVDDSQLPKDRFSAERLKGVDSTLKIQPAELGDSAVYLCASSLSRTGDGQFFGPGTRLTVL.

The chain couples TRBV9 to TRBJ2-3; D not certain. The CDR3 has 13 amino acids. Per the germline V gene, CDR1 is SGDLS and CDR2 is YYNGEE. V gave up 0 bases and J gave up 5 bases, with 7 bases separating them. CDR3 DNA: TGTGCCAGCAGCGTAGCCCAGGTAGATACGCAGTATTTT. Translated: CASSVAQVDTQYF.

This sequence joins TRBV11-2 and TRBJ1-2, with a possible D match to TRBD1 (6 bases). CDR1 is SGHAT and CDR2 is FQNNGV in the germline V gene. The length of the CDR3 is 14 residues. Trimming shortened V by 4 bases and J by 8 bases, and 17 bases separated the two germline ends. CDR3 DNA sequence: TGTGCCAGCAGCTCCGGGCGGACAGTTTTGGGCTACACCTTC. It yields the protein CASSSGRTVLGYTF.

V is TRBV9 and J is TRBJ2-7; TRBD1 aligns across 12 bases. The CDR3 consists of 15 residues. V lost 4 bases and J lost 5; bases outside the gene matches: 7. Germline V gene sequence: CDR1 SGDLS, CDR2 YYNGEE. This chain's CDR3 is CASSQTGQGAHEQYF. In DNA, the CDR3 is TGTGCCAGCAGCCAGACGGGACAGGGGGCCCACGAGCAGTACTTC.

CDR3 in amino acids: CASSLRAYTDTQYF. CDR3 coding DNA: TGTGCCAGCAGCTTAAGAGCTTACACAGATACGCAGTATTTT. The chain carries TRBV7-2 and TRBJ2-3, with D unclear. V gave up 2 bases and J gave up 2 bases, with 8 bases separating them. The germline V gene has CDR1 SGHTA and CDR2 FQGNSA. CDR3 length: 14 residues.

The CDR3, as DNA: TGCAGCGTTACCCGCGGGGGTAGCTCCTACGAGCAGTACTTC. Protein sequence: CSVTRGGSSYEQYF. The gene calls are TRBV29-1 and TRBJ2-7; 7 bases line up with TRBD2. The V gene end was trimmed by 5 bases and the J gene end by 0 bases; junction bases not matched to a gene: 7. Germline assignment: CDR1 SQVTM and CDR2 ANQGSEA. The CDR3 has 14 amino acids.

As to this clone: Distinct nucleotide sequences in the sample also encode this CDR3. The rearrangement uses TRBV18 and TRBJ2-3, with a possible D match to TRBD2 (5 bases). The CDR3 is 15 amino acids. The V end was cut by 2 bases, the J end by 3 bases, with 12 bases between. The germline V gene has CDR1 KGHSH and CDR2 LQKENI. The CDR3: CASSPTSGGTDTQYF. CDR3 DNA sequence: TGTGCCAGCTCACCAACCAGCGGAGGTACAGATACGCAGTATTTT.

This clone was recorded a few times. The CDR3 here is CASKTWAALGQPQHF. DNA for the CDR3: TGTGCCTCTAAAACCTGGGCAGCCTTGGGTCAGCCCCAGCATTTT. This rearrangement joins TRBV9 to TRBJ1-5; no clear D gene. This CDR3 region has 15 residues. Germline values: CDR1 SGDLS, CDR2 YYNGEE. Deletions cut 10 bases from V and 6 bases from J, with 23 bases between.

This rearrangement joins TRBV2 to TRBJ2-1; TRBD2 aligns across 12 bases. Germline trimming cut 8 bases from V and 6 bases from J; bases unmatched to any gene: 5. The CDR3 sequence is 14 residues long. CDR1 and CDR2 (germline): SNHLY, FYNNEI. The CDR3 DNA reads TGTGCCAGCCGCACTAGCGGGAGGACCAATGAGCAGTTCTTC. This sequence encodes CASRTSGRTNEQFF.

The table lists this clone with a count of one. The chain carries TRBV30 and TRBJ1-6, with a possible D match to TRBD1 (6 bases). Germline values: CDR1 GTSNPN, CDR2 SVGIG (reference sequence). V was trimmed by 3 bases and J by 9 bases, leaving 18 bases between them. The CDR3 consists of 15 residues. CDR3: CAWSAIVGAFSPLHF. CDR3 DNA: TGTGCCTGGAGCGCGATAGTGGGGGCCTTTTCACCCCTCCACTTT.